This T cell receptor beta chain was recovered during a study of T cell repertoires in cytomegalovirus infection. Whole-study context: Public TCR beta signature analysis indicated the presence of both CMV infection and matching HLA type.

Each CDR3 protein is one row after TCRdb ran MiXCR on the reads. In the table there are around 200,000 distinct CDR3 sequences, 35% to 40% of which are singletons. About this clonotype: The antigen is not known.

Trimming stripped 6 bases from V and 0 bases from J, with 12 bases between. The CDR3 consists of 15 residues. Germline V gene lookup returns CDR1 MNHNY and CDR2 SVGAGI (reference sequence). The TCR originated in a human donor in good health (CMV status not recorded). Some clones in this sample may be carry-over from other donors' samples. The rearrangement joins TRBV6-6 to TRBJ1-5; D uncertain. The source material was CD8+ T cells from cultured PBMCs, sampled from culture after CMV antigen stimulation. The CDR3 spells CASRDQKYSNQPQHF. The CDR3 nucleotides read TGTGCCAGCAGAGACCAGAAGTATAGCAATCAGCCCCAGCATTTT.